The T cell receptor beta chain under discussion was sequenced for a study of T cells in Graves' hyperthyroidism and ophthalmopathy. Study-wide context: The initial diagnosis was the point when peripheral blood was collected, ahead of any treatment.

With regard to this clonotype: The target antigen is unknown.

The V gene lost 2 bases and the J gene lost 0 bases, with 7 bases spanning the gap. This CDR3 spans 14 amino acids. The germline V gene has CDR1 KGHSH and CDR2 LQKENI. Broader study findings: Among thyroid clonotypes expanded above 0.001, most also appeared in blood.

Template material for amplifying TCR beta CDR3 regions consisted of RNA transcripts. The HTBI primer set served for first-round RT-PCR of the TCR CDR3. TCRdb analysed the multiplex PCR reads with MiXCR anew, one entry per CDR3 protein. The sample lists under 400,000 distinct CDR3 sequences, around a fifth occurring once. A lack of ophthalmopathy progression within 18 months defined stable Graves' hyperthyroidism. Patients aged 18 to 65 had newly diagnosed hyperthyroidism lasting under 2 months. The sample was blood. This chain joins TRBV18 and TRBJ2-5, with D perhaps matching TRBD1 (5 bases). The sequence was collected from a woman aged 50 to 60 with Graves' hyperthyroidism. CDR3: CASSPYRNQETQYF. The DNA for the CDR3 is TGTGCCAGCTCACCATACAGGAACCAAGAGACCCAGTACTTC.